The clone carrying this T cell receptor beta chain was seen a handful of times. Antigen: not known. The length of the CDR3 is 12 residues. Germline V gene lookup returns CDR1 SNHLY and CDR2 FYNNEI. The V end was cut by 5 bases, the J end by 5 bases, with 10 bases between. Sequenced material consisted of expressed TCRB transcripts (all of the isolated RNA was reverse transcribed). This table comes from immunoSEQ multiplex PCR, and its TCRdb copy is limited to in-frame clones, with some not included. The sample has more than 250,000 clones; around 21% are singletons. The source of the sample is a study of beta chain features in type 1 diabetes. Points from the study as a whole: Whether TCRB rearrangement is influenced by HLA type went unresolved here. Moderate but significant shortening of TCRB CDR3s was recorded in all four CD4+ subsets from Type 1 diabetes patients. Insertion counts at VDJ junctions were lower in type 1 diabetes patients, who also showed more deletions there. High TCR expression in some cells could lead to their over-representation in cDNA sequencing.

This receptor was identified in a woman aged 40 to 49 with type 1 diabetes. Sequenced: naive CD4+ T cells from blood. J is TRBJ2-7 and V is TRBV2; TRBD1 might be the D (6 bases). CDR3 residues: CASSLAGDEQYF. DNA for the CDR3: TGTGCCAGCAGTCTTGCAGGGGACGAGCAGTACTTC.